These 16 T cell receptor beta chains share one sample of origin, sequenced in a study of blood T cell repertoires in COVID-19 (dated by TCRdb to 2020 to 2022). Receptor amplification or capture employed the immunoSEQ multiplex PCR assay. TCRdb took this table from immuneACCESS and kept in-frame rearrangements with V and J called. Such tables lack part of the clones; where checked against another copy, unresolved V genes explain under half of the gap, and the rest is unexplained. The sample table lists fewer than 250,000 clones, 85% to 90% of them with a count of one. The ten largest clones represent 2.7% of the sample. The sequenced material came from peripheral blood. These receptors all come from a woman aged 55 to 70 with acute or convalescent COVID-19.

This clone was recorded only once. In DNA form, the CDR3 reads TGTGCCAGCAGCGTGGGAGCGAGGGATAACTATGGCTACACCTTC. It codes for CASSVGARDNYGYTF. The V gene is TRBV9, the J gene TRBJ1-2; no clear D. This CDR3 has 15 residues. Trimming took 2 bases from V and 1 from J, leaving 12 bases between them. The V gene's germline CDR1 is SGDLS and CDR2 YYNGEE.

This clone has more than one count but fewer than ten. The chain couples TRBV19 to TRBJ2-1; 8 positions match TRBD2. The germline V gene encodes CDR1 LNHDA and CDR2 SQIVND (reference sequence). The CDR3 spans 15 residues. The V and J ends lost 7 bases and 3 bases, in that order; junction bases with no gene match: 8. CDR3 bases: TGTGCCAGTAATAAAGCGGGAGTGGTCTACAATGAGCAGTTCTTC. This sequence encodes CASNKAGVVYNEQFF.

CDR3 sequence: CSAISYYEQYF. CDR3 in DNA: TGCAGTGCTATTTCTTACTACGAGCAGTACTTC. The chain is built from TRBV20-1 and TRBJ2-7; D ambiguous. This CDR3 has 11 residues. Germline V CDR1 and CDR2: DFQATT, SNEGSKA (reference sequence). V was clipped by 4 bases and J by 3 bases, with 7 bases between them.

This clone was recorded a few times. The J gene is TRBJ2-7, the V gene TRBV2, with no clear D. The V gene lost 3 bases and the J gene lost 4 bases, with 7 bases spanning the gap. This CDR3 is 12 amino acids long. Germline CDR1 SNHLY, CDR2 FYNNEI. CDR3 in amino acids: CASSDTTYEQYF. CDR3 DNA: TGTGCCAGCAGTGATACTACGTACGAGCAGTACTTC. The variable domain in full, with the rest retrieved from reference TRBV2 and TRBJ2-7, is EPEVTQTPSHQVTQMGQEVILRCVPISNHLYFYWYRQILGQKVEFLVSFYNNEISEKSEIFDDQFSVERPDGSNFTLKIRSTKLEDSAMYFCASSDTTYEQYFGPGTRLTVT.

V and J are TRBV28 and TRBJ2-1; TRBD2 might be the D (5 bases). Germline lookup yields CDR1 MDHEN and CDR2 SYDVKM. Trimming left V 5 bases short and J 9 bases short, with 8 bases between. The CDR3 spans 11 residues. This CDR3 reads CASSRAVEQFF. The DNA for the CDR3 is TGTGCCAGCAGTCGAGCGGTTGAGCAGTTCTTC. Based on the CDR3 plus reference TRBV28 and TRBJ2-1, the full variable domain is DVKVTQSSRYLVKRTGEKVFLECVQDMDHENMFWYRQDPGLGLRLIYFSYDVKMKEKGDIPEGYSVSREKKERFSLILESASTNQTSMYLCASSRAVEQFFGPGTRLTVL.

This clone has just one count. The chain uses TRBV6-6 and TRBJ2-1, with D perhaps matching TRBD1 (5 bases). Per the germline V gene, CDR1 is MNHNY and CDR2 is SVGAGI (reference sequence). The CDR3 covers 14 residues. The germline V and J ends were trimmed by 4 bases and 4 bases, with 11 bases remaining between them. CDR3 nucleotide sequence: TGTGCCAGCAGTTTCAGGGAAGGGTACAATGAGCAGTTCTTC. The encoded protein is CASSFREGYNEQFF.

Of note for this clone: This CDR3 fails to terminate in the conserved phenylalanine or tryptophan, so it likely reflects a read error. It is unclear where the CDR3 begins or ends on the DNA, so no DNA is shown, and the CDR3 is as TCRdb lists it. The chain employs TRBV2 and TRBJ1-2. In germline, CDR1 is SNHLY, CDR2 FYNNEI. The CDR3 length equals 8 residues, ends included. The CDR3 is CASRVGLI.

The CDR3 sequence: CASSPRGLTGVGYTF. In DNA form, the CDR3 reads TGTGCCAGCAGCCCCCGGGGACTCACAGGGGTTGGCTACACCTTC. The rearrangement joins TRBV7-3 to TRBJ1-2; 7 nucleotides match TRBD1. Germline V gives CDR1 SGHTA, CDR2 FQGTGA. CDR3 length equals 15 residues. J was trimmed by 7 bases and V by 5 bases; bases with no gene match: 13. Full variable domain (remainder filled in from reference TRBV7-3 and TRBJ1-2): GAGVSQTPSNKVTEKGKYVELRCDPISGHTALYWYRQSLGQGPEFLIYFQGTGAADDSGLPNDRFFAVRPEGSVSTLKIQRTERGDSAVYLCASSPRGLTGVGYTFGSGTRLTVV.

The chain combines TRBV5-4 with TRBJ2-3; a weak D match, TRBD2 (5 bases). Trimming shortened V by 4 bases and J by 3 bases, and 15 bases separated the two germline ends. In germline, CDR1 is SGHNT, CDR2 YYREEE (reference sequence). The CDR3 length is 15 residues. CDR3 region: CASSKTLAWTDTQYF. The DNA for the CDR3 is TGTGCCAGCAGCAAAACGCTAGCTTGGACAGATACGCAGTATTTT.

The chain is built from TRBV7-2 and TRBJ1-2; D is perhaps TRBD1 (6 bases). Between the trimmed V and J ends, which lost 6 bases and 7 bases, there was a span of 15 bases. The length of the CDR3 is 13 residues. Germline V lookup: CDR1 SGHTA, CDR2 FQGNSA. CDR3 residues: CASSYRDASGYTF. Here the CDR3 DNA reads TGTGCCAGCAGTTACAGGGATGCATCTGGCTACACCTTC.

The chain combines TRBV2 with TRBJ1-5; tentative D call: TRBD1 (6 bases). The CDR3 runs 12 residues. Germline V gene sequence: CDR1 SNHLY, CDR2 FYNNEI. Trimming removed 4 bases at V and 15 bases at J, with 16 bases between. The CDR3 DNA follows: TGTGCCAGCAGTGTTTTGACAGGTACGCGGCATTTT. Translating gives CASSVLTGTRHF. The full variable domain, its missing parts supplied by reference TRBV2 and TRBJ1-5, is EPEVTQTPSHQVTQMGQEVILRCVPISNHLYFYWYRQILGQKVEFLVSFYNNEISEKSEIFDDQFSVERPDGSNFTLKIRSTKLEDSAMYFCASSVLTGTRHFGDGTRLSIL.

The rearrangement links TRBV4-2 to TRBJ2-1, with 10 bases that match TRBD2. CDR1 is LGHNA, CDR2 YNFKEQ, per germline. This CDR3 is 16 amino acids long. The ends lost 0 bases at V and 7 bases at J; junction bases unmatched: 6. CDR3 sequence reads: CASSQESGGARNEQFF. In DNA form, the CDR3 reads TGTGCCAGCAGCCAAGAAAGCGGGGGGGCCCGAAATGAGCAGTTCTTC.

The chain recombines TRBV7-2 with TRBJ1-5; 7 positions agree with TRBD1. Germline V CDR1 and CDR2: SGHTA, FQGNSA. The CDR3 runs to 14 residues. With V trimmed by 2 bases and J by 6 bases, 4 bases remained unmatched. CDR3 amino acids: CASSLNRGSQPQHF. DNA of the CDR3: TGTGCCAGCAGCTTAAACAGGGGCAGTCAGCCCCAGCATTTT. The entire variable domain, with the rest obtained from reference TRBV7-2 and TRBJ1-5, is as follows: GAGVSQSPSNKVTEKGKDVELRCDPISGHTALYWYRQSLGQGLEFLIYFQGNSAPDKSGLPSDRFSAERTGGSVSTLTIQRTQQEDSAVYLCASSLNRGSQPQHFGDGTRLSIL.

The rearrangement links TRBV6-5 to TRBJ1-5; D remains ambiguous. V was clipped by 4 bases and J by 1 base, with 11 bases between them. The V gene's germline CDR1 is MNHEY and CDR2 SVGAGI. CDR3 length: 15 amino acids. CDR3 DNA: TGTGCCAGCAGTTCCCGGTACGGGAGCAATCAGCCCCAGCATTTT. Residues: CASSSRYGSNQPQHF.

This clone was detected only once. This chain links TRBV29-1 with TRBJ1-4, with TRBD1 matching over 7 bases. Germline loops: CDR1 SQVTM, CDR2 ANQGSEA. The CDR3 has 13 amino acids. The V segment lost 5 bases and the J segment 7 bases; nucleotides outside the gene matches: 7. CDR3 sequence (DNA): TGCAGCGTTAGTCCCCAGGGGGTTGAAAAACTGTTTTTT. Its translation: CSVSPQGVEKLFF.

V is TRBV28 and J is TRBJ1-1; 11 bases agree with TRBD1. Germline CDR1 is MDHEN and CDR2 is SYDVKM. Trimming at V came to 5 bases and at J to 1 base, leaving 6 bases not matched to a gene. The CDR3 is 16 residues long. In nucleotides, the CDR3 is TGTGCCAGCAGTACGAGGACAGGGGGCTGGAACACTGAAGCTTTCTTT. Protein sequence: CASSTRTGGWNTEAFF. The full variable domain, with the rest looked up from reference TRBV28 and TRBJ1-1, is DVKVTQSSRYLVKRTGEKVFLECVQDMDHENMFWYRQDPGLGLRLIYFSYDVKMKEKGDIPEGYSVSREKKERFSLILESASTNQTSMYLCASSTRTGGWNTEAFFGQGTRLTVV.